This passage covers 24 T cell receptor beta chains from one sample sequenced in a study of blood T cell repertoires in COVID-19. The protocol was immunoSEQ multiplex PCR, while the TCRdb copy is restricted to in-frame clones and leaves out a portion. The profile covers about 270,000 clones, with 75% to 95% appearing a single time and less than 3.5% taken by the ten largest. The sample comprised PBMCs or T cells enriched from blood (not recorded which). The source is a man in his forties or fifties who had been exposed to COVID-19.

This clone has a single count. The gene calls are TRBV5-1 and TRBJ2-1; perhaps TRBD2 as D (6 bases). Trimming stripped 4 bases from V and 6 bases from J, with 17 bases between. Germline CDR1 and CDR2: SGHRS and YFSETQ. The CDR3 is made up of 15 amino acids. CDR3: CASSPLGRLGNEQFF. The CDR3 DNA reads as TGCGCCAGCAGCCCGCTAGGGAGGCTGGGCAATGAGCAGTTCTTC.

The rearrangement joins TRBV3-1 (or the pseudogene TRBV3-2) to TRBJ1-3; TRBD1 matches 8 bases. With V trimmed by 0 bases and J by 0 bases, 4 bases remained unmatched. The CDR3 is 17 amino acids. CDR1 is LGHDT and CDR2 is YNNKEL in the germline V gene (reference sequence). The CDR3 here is CASSQDWTGSSGNTIYF. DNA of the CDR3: TGTGCCAGCAGCCAAGATTGGACAGGGAGCTCTGGAAACACCATATATTTT.

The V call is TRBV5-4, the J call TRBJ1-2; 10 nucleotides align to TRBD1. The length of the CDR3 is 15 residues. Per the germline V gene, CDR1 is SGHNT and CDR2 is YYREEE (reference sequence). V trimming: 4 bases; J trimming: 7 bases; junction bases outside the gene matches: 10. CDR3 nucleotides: TGTGCCAGCAGCGGGAGGGACAGGGGCCTCAGTGGCTACACCTTC. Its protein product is CASSGRDRGLSGYTF.

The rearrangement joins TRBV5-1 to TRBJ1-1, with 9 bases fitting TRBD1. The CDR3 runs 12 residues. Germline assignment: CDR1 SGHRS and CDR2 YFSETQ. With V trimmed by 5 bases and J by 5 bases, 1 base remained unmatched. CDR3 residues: CASSGQGTEAFF. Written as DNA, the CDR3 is TGCGCCAGCAGTGGACAGGGGACTGAAGCTTTCTTT.

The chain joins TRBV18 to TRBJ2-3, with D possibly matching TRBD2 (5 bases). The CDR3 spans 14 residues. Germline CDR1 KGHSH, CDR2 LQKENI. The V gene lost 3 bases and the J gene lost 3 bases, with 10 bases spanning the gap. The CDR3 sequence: CASSPPGMTDTQYF. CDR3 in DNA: TGTGCCAGCTCACCGCCCGGGATGACAGATACGCAGTATTTT.

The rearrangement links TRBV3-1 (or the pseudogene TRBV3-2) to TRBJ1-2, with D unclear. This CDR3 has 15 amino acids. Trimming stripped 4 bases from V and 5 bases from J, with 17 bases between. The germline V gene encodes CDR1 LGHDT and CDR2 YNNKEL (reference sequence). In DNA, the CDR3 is TGTGCCAGCAGCCCTCAAGCGGGGTACGGTTATGGCTACACCTTC. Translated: CASSPQAGYGYGYTF.

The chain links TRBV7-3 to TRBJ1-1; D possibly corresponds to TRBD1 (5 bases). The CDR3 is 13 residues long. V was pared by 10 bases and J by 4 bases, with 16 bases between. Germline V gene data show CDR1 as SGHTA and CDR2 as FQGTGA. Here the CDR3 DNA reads TGTGCCACCTCGTTCGGGGGAGGCACTGAAGCTTTCTTT. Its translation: CATSFGGGTEAFF.

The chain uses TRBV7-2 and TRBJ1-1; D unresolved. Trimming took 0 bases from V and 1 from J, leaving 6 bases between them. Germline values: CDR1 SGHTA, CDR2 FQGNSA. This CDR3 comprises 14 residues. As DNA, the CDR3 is TGTGCCAGCAGCTTAGCGTGGGCGAACACTGAAGCTTTCTTT. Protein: CASSLAWANTEAFF.

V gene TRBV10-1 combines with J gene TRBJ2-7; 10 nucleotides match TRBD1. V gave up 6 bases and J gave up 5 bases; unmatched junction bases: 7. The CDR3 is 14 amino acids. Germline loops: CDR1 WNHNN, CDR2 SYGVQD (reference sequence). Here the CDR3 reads CASSAGTGVNEQYF. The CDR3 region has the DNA TGCGCCAGCAGCGCCGGGACAGGGGTTAACGAGCAGTACTTC.

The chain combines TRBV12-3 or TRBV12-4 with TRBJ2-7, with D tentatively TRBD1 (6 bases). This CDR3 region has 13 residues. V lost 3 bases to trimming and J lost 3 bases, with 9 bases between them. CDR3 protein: CASSLDSDYEQYF. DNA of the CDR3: TGTGCCAGCAGTTTGGACAGTGACTACGAGCAGTACTTC.

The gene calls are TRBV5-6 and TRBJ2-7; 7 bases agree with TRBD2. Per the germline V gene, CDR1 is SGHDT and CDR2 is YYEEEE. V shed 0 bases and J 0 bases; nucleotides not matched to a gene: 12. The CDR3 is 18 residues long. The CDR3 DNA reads TGTGCCAGCAGCTTGGTCTATACGGCTAGCGGAAACTCCTACGAGCAGTACTTC. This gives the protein CASSLVYTASGNSYEQYF.

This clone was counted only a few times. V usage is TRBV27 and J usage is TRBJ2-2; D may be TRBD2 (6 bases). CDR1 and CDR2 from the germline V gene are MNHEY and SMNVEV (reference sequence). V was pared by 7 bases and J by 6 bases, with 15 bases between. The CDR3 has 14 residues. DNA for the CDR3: TGTGCCAGCACCGCGGGGAGCAGGTCCGGGGAGCTGTTTTTT. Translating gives CASTAGSRSGELFF.

As DNA, the CDR3 is TGTGCCTGGACCCGCAGGGTAGTCTCACCCCTCCACTTT. Translation: CAWTRRVVSPLHF. V gene TRBV30 combines with J gene TRBJ1-6, with D possibly TRBD1 on 5 matching bases. Germline V gene sequence: CDR1 GTSNPN, CDR2 SVGIG (reference sequence). V was shortened by 4 bases and J by 10 bases, with 14 bases between the two germline ends. CDR3 length: 13 residues. The entire variable domain, with the rest obtained from reference TRBV30 and TRBJ1-6, is as follows: SQTIHQWPATLVQPVGSPLSLECTVEGTSNPNLYWYRQAAGRGLQLLFYSVGIGQISSEVPQNLSASRPQDRQFILSSKKLLLSDSGFYLCAWTRRVVSPLHFGNGTRLTVT.

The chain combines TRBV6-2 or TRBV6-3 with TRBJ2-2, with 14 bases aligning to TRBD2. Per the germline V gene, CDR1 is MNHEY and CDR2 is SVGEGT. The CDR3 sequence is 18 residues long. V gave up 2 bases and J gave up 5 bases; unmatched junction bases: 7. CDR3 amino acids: CASSYLGTSGSYTGELFF. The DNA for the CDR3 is TGTGCCAGCAGTTACCTCGGGACTAGCGGGAGTTATACCGGGGAGCTGTTTTTT.

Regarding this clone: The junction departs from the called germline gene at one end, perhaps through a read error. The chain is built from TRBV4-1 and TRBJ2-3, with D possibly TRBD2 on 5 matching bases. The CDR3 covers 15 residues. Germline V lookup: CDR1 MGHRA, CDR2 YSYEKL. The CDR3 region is CASTRGQSSTYTQYF. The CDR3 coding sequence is TGCGCCAGCACCCGCGGGCAGAGTTCCACATATACGCAGTATTTT.

The DNA of the CDR3 is TGTGCCAGCAGCTTAGGGCAGGCCTCTGGAAACACCATATATTTT. Amino acids: CASSLGQASGNTIYF. This chain joins TRBV7-9 and TRBJ1-3; D is ambiguous. The CDR3 is 15 residues long. Germline lookup yields CDR1 SEHNR and CDR2 FQNEAQ (reference sequence). The V and J ends lost 1 base and 0 bases respectively, with 7 bases between them. Based on the CDR3 plus reference TRBV7-9 and TRBJ1-3, the full variable domain is DTGVSQNPRHKITKRGQNVTFRCDPISEHNRLYWYRQTLGQGPEFLTYFQNEAQLEKSRLLSDRFSAERPKGSFSTLEIQRTEQGDSAMYLCASSLGQASGNTIYFGEGSWLTVV.

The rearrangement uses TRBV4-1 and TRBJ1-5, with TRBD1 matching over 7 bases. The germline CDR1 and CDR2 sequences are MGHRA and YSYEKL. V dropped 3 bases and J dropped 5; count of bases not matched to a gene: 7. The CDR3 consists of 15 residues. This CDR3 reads CASSHADRVDQPQHF. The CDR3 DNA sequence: TGCGCCAGCAGCCATGCAGACAGGGTGGATCAGCCCCAGCATTTT.

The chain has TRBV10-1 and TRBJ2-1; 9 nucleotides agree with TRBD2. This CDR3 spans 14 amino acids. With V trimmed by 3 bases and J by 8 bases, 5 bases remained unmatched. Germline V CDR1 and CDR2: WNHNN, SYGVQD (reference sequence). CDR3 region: CASSDVSGSYEQFF. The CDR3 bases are TGCGCCAGCAGTGATGTTAGCGGGAGCTATGAGCAGTTCTTC.

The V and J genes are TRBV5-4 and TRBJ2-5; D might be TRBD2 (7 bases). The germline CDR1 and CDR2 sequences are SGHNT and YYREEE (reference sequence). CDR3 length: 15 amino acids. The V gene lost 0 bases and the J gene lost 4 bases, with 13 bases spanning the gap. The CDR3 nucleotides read TGTGCCAGCAGCTTGGTGGGGGGGGCGGGAGAGACCCAGTACTTC. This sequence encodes CASSLVGGAGETQYF.

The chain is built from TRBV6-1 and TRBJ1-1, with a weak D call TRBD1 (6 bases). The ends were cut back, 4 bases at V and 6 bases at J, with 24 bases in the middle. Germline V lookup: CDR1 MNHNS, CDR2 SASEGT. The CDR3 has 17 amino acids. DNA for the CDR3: TGTGCCAGCAGTGTGAGTTCAGGGGCAGGGGCGGATGCTGAAGCTTTCTTT. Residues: CASSVSSGAGADAEAFF.

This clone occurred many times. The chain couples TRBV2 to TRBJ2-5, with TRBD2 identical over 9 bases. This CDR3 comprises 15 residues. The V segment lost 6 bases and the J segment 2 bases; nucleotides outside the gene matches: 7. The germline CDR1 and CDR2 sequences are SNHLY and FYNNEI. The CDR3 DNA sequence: TGTGCCAGCAGCGACCGGCTAGCGGGGCAAGAGACCCAGTACTTC. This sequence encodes CASSDRLAGQETQYF.

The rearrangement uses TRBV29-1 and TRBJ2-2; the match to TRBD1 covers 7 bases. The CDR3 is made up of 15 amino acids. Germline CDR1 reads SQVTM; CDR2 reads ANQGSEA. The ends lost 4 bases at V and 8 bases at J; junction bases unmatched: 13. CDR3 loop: CSVVGDDRANGELFF. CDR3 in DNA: TGCAGCGTTGTCGGAGATGACAGGGCGAATGGGGAGCTGTTTTTT.

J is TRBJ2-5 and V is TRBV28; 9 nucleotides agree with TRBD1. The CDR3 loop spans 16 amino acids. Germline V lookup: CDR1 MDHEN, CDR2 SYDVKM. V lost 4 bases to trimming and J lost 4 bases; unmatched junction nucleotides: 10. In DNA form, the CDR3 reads TGTGCCAGCAGTTCCACCATCGGGACAGGGTCAGAGACCCAGTACTTC. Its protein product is CASSSTIGTGSETQYF. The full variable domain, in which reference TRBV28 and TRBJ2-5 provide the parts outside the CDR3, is DVKVTQSSRYLVKRTGEKVFLECVQDMDHENMFWYRQDPGLGLRLIYFSYDVKMKEKGDIPEGYSVSREKKERFSLILESASTNQTSMYLCASSSTIGTGSETQYFGPGTRLLVL.

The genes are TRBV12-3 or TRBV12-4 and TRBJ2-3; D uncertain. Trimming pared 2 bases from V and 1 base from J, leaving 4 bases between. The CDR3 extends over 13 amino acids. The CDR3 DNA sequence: TGTGCCAGCAGTTTATCGGGCACAGATACGCAGTATTTT. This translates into CASSLSGTDTQYF.